This passage covers 19 T cell receptor beta chains from one sample sequenced in a study of T cells in women clearing cervical HPV infection. Clones were sequenced by immunoSEQ multiplex PCR, and TCRdb holds only the in-frame ones, with some missing. The specimen's table records approximately 21,000 clones. Sample: blood buffy coat. These receptors all stem from a woman aged 18 to 75 with a cervical HPV16 infection that either progressed to CIN3+ or cleared (not recorded which).

To note about this clone: The read ends 3 residues before the CDR3 terminus; that terminus is restored from the germline J gene. This rearrangement joins TRBV12-3 or TRBV12-4 to TRBJ2-7, with D unresolved. V lost 6 bases, J lost 5 bases, and 14 bases lay in between. CDR3 length: 13 residues. CDR3 in amino acids: CASSLTNLDEQYF. The part of the CDR3 DNA that was read is TGTGCCAGCAGCCTAACTAATCTCGACGAG.

Details on this clone: The read gets to within 3 residues of the CDR3 end, and the germline J gene fills in the rest. This rearrangement joins TRBV30 to TRBJ2-3; maybe TRBD1 (5 bases). Germline loops: CDR1 GTSNPN, CDR2 SVGIG (reference sequence). This CDR3 spans 14 amino acids. The CDR3 region is CAWSGGGPQETQYF. The covered CDR3 bases are TGTGCCTGGAGTGGGGGCGGACCGCAAGAGACG.

With regard to this clone: The read terminates 3 residues ahead of where the CDR3 ends, so the germline J gene completes it. V is TRBV7-2 and J is TRBJ1-2; 10 bases are shared with TRBD1. Germline V gives CDR1 SGHTA, CDR2 FQGNSA. The CDR3 has 15 amino acids. The CDR3 loop reads CASSFVGTGAYDYTF. The DNA read from the CDR3 is TGTGCCAGCAGCTTCGTCGGGACAGGGGCCTACGAC.

Of note for this clone: Coverage ceases 3 residues before the CDR3 finishes, and the germline J gene fills in the end. The rearrangement links TRBV20-1 to TRBJ2-1, with 11 bases fitting TRBD2. Per the germline V gene, CDR1 is DFQATT and CDR2 is SNEGSKA (reference sequence). V shed 6 bases, J shed 4 bases, and the junction held 8 bases outside the gene matches. CDR3 length equals 15 residues. The CDR3 is CSAAMGTSGYNEQFF. Partial CDR3 DNA: TGCAGTGCCGCGATGGGGACTAGCGGATACAATGAG.

Turning to this clone: The CDR3 is cut off 3 residues early in the read; its end comes from the germline J gene. The chain joins TRBV11-3 to TRBJ2-7, with D possibly being TRBD2 (7 bases). The CDR3 extends over 14 amino acids. The ends were cut back, 3 bases at V and 3 bases at J, with 12 bases in the middle. CDR1 and CDR2 (germline): SGHNT, YENEEA. This CDR3 reads CASSFGGGLYEQYF. The CDR3 DNA, read in part, is TGTGCCAGCAGCTTTGGGGGGGGCCTCTACGAG.

Notes on this clone: The read ends 3 residues before the CDR3 terminus; that terminus is restored from the germline J gene. The chain joins TRBV14 to TRBJ2-5, with D maybe TRBD2 (6 bases). The CDR3 is made up of 14 amino acids. Trimming removed 4 bases at V and 4 bases at J, with 13 bases between. In germline, CDR1 is SGHDN, CDR2 FVKESK. CDR3 sequence: CASSPRLGGETQYF. The CDR3 bases that were read are TGTGCCAGCAGCCCCCGTTTGGGGGGAGAGACC. The full variable domain, its missing parts supplied by reference TRBV14 and TRBJ2-5, is EAGVTQFPSHSVIEKGQTVTLRCDPISGHDNLYWYRRVMGKEIKFLLHFVKESKQDESGMPNNRFLAERTGGTYSTLKVQPAELEDSGVYFCASSPRLGGETQYFGPGTRLLVL.

Comments on this clone: The read ends 3 residues before the CDR3 terminus; that terminus is restored from the germline J gene. V usage is TRBV30 and J usage is TRBJ2-3; 7 bases fit TRBD1. CDR1 GTSNPN and CDR2 SVGIG come from the germline V gene (reference sequence). The CDR3 covers 15 residues. Trimming cost V 1 base and J 2 bases; bases outside gene matches: 6. CDR3 sequence reads: CAWSDPRGHTDTQYF. The part of the CDR3 DNA that was read is TGTGCCTGGAGTGACCCGAGGGGGCACACAGATACG.

With respect to this clone: The CDR3 goes on 3 residues after the read ends, and that part is filled in from the germline J gene. The chain uses TRBV18 and TRBJ1-1; D call uncertain. Germline V gene data show CDR1 as KGHSH and CDR2 as LQKENI. V lost 3 bases and J 0 bases, leaving 8 bases between the germline ends. The CDR3 runs 14 residues. Partial CDR3 DNA: TGTGCCAGCTCACCCGGCGGGTTGAACACTGAA. Its protein is CASSPGGLNTE. The whole CDR3 reads CASSPGGLNTEAFF. The full variable domain, completed using reference TRBV18 and TRBJ1-1, is NAGVMQNPRHLVRRRGQEARLRCSPMKGHSHVYWYRQLPEEGLKFMVYLQKENIIDESGMPKERFSAEFPKEGPSILRIQQVVRGDSAAYFCASSPGGLNTEAFFGQGTRLTVV.

On this clone: Read data end 3 residues before the CDR3 end; the end is taken from the germline J gene. This chain joins TRBV19 and TRBJ1-4; D unclear. Trimming cost V 4 bases and J 9 bases, with 15 bases left between them. The CDR3 is made up of 14 amino acids. Per the germline V gene, CDR1 is LNHDA and CDR2 is SQIVND (reference sequence). CDR3 region: CASSNLLVRKKLFF. CDR3 DNA (partial): TGTGCCAGTAGTAATTTGTTGGTCAGGAAAAAA.

Points on this clone: The missing CDR3 end, 3 residues past where the read stops, is filled in from the germline J gene. The chain is built from TRBV19 and TRBJ1-2, with 8 bases matching TRBD1. CDR1 LNHDA and CDR2 SQIVND come from the germline V gene (reference sequence). V shed 3 bases, J shed 3 bases, and the junction held 6 bases outside the gene matches. CDR3 length: 15 amino acids. The CDR3 region is CASSIGVGQDYGYTF. Partial CDR3 DNA: TGTGCCAGTAGTATTGGGGTGGGACAGGACTATGGC.

For this clone: The read finishes 3 residues shy of the CDR3 end, and the germline J gene is used to complete it. The V and J genes are TRBV19 and TRBJ2-7; TRBD1 matches at 7 bases. Germline loops: CDR1 LNHDA, CDR2 SQIVND (reference sequence). V lost 6 bases, J lost 2 bases, and 7 bases stayed unmatched. The CDR3 totals 14 residues. The CDR3 region is CASSLGDSPYEQYF. CDR3 DNA (partial): TGTGCCAGTAGCCTGGGGGACAGTCCCTACGAG.

About this clone itself: The CDR3 end falls 3 residues outside the read, so it is completed with the germline J gene. V gene TRBV6-4 combines with J gene TRBJ1-4; a possible D gene is TRBD1 (5 bases). With 5 bases removed from V and 3 bases from J, the gap between germline ends came to 16 bases. Germline values: CDR1 MRHNA, CDR2 SNTAGT. This CDR3 has 16 residues. The DNA read from the CDR3 is TGTGCCAGCAGTAGGTTGGGTCAGGGTTCTAATGAAAAA. It specifies CASSRLGQGSNEK. The full CDR3 is CASSRLGQGSNEKLFF.

CDR3 DNA (partial): TGTGCCAGCAGCCCCCGAGACAGGAGTAACATT. It encodes CASSPRDRSNI. The whole CDR3 reads CASSPRDRSNIQYF. The chain uses TRBV11-3 and TRBJ2-4, with D tentatively TRBD1 (6 bases). The sequence runs out 3 residues before the end of the CDR3; the remainder is reconstructed from the germline J gene. Germline V lookup: CDR1 SGHNT, CDR2 YENEEA. Deletions cut 5 bases from V and 7 bases from J, with 15 bases between. The CDR3 is 14 amino acids.

In the case of this clone: The DNA ends 3 residues before the CDR3 does, and the rest of the CDR3 is filled in from the germline J gene. The V call is TRBV6-1, the J call TRBJ2-3; possibly TRBD1 for D (6 bases). The CDR3 extends over 16 amino acids. Germline V CDR1 and CDR2: MNHNS, SASEGT. CDR3 bases read: TGTGCCAGCAGTGAATGGGTGGGGACACCCCAAGAGACG. Encoded protein: CASSEWVGTPQET. The whole CDR3 is CASSEWVGTPQETQYF.

Concerning this clone itself: The sequence runs out 3 residues before the end of the CDR3; the remainder is reconstructed from the germline J gene. The rearrangement joins TRBV12-3 or TRBV12-4 to TRBJ1-1; TRBD1 agrees at 7 bases. Losses at the gene ends were 5 bases for V and 2 bases for J; bases not matched to a gene: 11. The CDR3 spans 16 residues. The sequenced part of the CDR3 DNA is TGTGCCAGCAGTGTATGGGAAACAGGGGAAAACACTGAA. It translates to CASSVWETGENTE. The whole CDR3 region reads CASSVWETGENTEAFF.

To note about this clone: With the read ending 3 residues before the CDR3 end, the germline J gene is used to fill in that end. Other DNA sequences within the sample encode an identical CDR3. The rearrangement joins TRBV6-1 to TRBJ1-3; weak D call: TRBD1 (5 bases). Germline lookup yields CDR1 MNHNS and CDR2 SASEGT. The CDR3 runs to 16 residues. V lost 1 base and J lost 0, with 10 bases in between. The covered CDR3 bases are TGTGCCAGCAGTGAAGTAGCAGGGTACTCTGGAAACACC. Translated: CASSEVAGYSGNT. The full CDR3 reads CASSEVAGYSGNTIYF.

With respect to this clone: Sequencing ends 3 residues short of the CDR3 end; the germline J gene provides the rest. The chain combines TRBV7-3 with TRBJ2-1; D possibly corresponds to TRBD1 (5 bases). The length of the CDR3 is 16 residues. V lost 5 bases, J lost 6 bases, and 20 bases lay in between. Germline loops: CDR1 SGHTA, CDR2 FQGTGA. The DNA read from the CDR3 is TGTGCCAGCAGCCGAATCAGGGCCGGAACCATCAATGAG. Translated, it gives CASSRIRAGTINE. In full, the CDR3 reads CASSRIRAGTINEQFF.

Concerning this clone: The missing CDR3 end, 3 residues past where the read stops, is filled in from the germline J gene. The V and J genes are TRBV19 and TRBJ1-1; TRBD1 might be the D (6 bases). The V end lost 3 bases, the J end lost 5 bases, and 13 bases lay between the germline ends. Germline lookup yields CDR1 LNHDA and CDR2 SQIVND (reference sequence). The CDR3 consists of 14 residues. CDR3 sequence reads: CASSINPGVTEAFF. Incomplete CDR3 DNA: TGTGCCAGTAGTATTAACCCAGGGGTGACTGAA.

A word on this clone: The read comes to an end 3 residues before the CDR3 does, leaving the germline J gene to fill in the end. J is TRBJ2-3 and V is TRBV18, with D unclear. The germline V and J ends were trimmed by 2 bases and 4 bases, with 16 bases remaining between them. Germline CDR1 KGHSH, CDR2 LQKENI. CDR3 size: 16 residues. CDR3 DNA (partial): TGTGCCAGCTCACCAGTACTACAATCTACCTCAGATACG. As protein: CASSPVLQSTSDT. The complete CDR3 reads CASSPVLQSTSDTQYF.